Listed here are 12 T cell receptor beta chains from one sample, sequenced in a study of OX40 agonist ivuxolimab in advanced cancers. TCRdb's table, derived via immunoSEQ multiplex PCR, lists solely in-frame clones and lacks some. The sample includes around 51,000 clones, around 77% of them seen just once. Source: CD4+ or CD8+ T cells sorted from blood, taken in a trial of the OX40 agonist ivuxolimab. These receptors all stem from an adult with an advanced solid tumor such as melanoma, head and neck, liver or kidney cancer.

The V and J genes are TRBV2 and TRBJ2-3; 8 bases fit TRBD2. The trim removed 7 bases at V and 6 bases at J, leaving 9 bases unmatched. This CDR3 has 14 amino acids. CDR1 SNHLY and CDR2 FYNNEI come from the germline V gene. CDR3 residues: CASTKSTSDDTQYF. For the CDR3, the DNA is TGTGCCAGCACAAAGTCGACTAGCGACGATACGCAGTATTTT.

V and J are TRBV6-5 and TRBJ2-5; no definite D call. CDR3 length: 12 amino acids. Germline V lookup: CDR1 MNHEY, CDR2 SVGAGI. V lost 6 bases and J 7 bases, leaving 12 bases between the germline ends. In DNA form, the CDR3 reads TGTGCCAGCAGCAACTCCGTGGGGACCCAGTACTTC. Its translation is CASSNSVGTQYF.

The chain carries TRBV25-1 and TRBJ2-1; D not certain. The CDR3 consists of 13 residues. The germline V gene has CDR1 MGHDK and CDR2 SYGVNS. Trimming left V 0 bases short and J 8 bases short, with 8 bases between. Here the CDR3 reads CASSEYSGHEQFF. The CDR3 nucleotides are TGTGCCAGCAGTGAATATTCGGGCCATGAGCAGTTCTTC.

The rearrangement links TRBV2 to TRBJ2-1; D remains unclear. V was shortened by 3 bases and J by 7 bases, with 7 bases between the two germline ends. This CDR3 has 12 residues. CDR1 and CDR2 from the germline V gene are SNHLY and FYNNEI. CDR3 DNA: TGTGCCAGCAGTGAGCAAGTTAATGAGCAGTTCTTC. It encodes CASSEQVNEQFF.

This clone was found once. CDR3 in amino acids: CASSARRGQETQYF. Written as DNA, the CDR3 is TGTGCCAGCAGCGCCAGGAGAGGACAAGAGACCCAGTACTTC. The chain couples TRBV11-2 to TRBJ2-5; no reliable D call. Per germline, CDR1 SGHAT and CDR2 FQNNGV. CDR3 length equals 14 residues. The V end was cut by 5 bases, the J end by 2 bases, with 12 bases between.

The chain links TRBV6-5 to TRBJ2-7; D is undetermined. The CDR3 totals 13 residues. V was shortened by 6 bases and J by 0 bases, with 9 bases between the two germline ends. Germline CDR1 and CDR2: MNHEY and SVGAGI. The CDR3 region has the DNA TGTGCCAGCAGAGCCGGTATCTCCTACGAGCAGTACTTC. Its translation: CASRAGISYEQYF.

V gene TRBV5-1 combines with J gene TRBJ1-6; tentative D call: TRBD1 (6 bases). The CDR3 totals 15 residues. V was trimmed by 0 bases and J by 7 bases, leaving 11 bases between them. In germline, CDR1 is SGHRS, CDR2 YFSETQ. This chain's CDR3 is CASSLVIGQNSPLHF. CDR3 coding DNA: TGCGCCAGCAGCTTGGTTATCGGACAGAATTCACCCCTCCACTTT.

Here the CDR3 DNA reads TGTGCCAGCAGCTCGGTGGGTAGCGGGAGGTACAATGAGCAGTTCTTC. Translated: CASSSVGSGRYNEQFF. This chain uses TRBV28 with TRBJ2-1, with TRBD2 matching 10 bases. The CDR3 length is 16 residues. Germline CDR1 is MDHEN and CDR2 is SYDVKM. After removal of 6 bases from V and 4 bases from J, the junction contained 9 bases not matched to a gene.

This clone was found a few times. J is TRBJ2-2 and V is TRBV11-2; D unresolved. V lost 3 bases to trimming and J lost 7 bases, with 6 bases between them. The V gene's germline CDR1 is SGHAT and CDR2 FQNNGV. CDR3 length: 12 residues. The CDR3 bases are TGTGCCAGCAGCTTTCGCCACGGGGAGCTGTTTTTT. Protein product: CASSFRHGELFF. Filled out from reference TRBV11-2 and TRBJ2-2, the complete variable domain reads EAGVAQSPRYKIIEKRQSVAFWCNPISGHATLYWYQQILGQGPKLLIQFQNNGVVDDSQLPKDRFSAERLKGVDSTLKIQPAKLEDSAVYLCASSFRHGELFFGEGSRLTVL.

The chain recombines TRBV9 with TRBJ1-6, with 7 bases matching TRBD1. CDR1 and CDR2 from the germline V gene are SGDLS and YYNGEE. Trimming removed 3 bases from V and 10 bases from J; junction bases left unmatched: 10. CDR3 length equals 15 residues. CDR3 loop: CASSARTGWGSPLHF. As DNA, the CDR3 is TGTGCCAGCAGCGCCCGGACAGGCTGGGGGTCACCCCTCCACTTT. Filled out from reference TRBV9 and TRBJ1-6, the complete variable domain reads DSGVTQTPKHLITATGQRVTLRCSPRSGDLSVYWYQQSLDQGLQFLIQYYNGEERAKGNILERFSAQQFPDLHSELNLSSLELGDSALYFCASSARTGWGSPLHFGNGTRLTVT.

The rearrangement joins TRBV11-2 to TRBJ2-7, with 8 bases aligning to TRBD2. V gave up 5 bases and J gave up 5 bases; unmatched junction bases: 11. There are 15 residues in the CDR3. Germline V gene data show CDR1 as SGHAT and CDR2 as FQNNGV. For the CDR3, the DNA is TGTGCCAGCAGCCCCATCACGGGAGGGCCCCACGAGCAGTACTTC. Amino acid sequence: CASSPITGGPHEQYF.

J is TRBJ1-6 and V is TRBV28; no clear D gene. The CDR3 is 13 residues long. V lost 6 bases and J lost 0, with 3 bases in between. Germline assignment: CDR1 MDHEN and CDR2 SYDVKM. The CDR3 region is CASRYSYNSPLHF. For the CDR3, the DNA is TGTGCCAGCAGGTACTCCTATAATTCACCCCTCCACTTT.